This paragraph reports one T cell receptor (beta chain). Antigen: not known. The sample originates from a study of cytomegalovirus exposure and HLA in healthy donors. Both 60 Vbeta primers and 13 Jbeta primers went into the PCR. Profiling relied on immunoSEQ multiplex PCR, and the TCRdb table lists in-frame clones only, not all of them. The data show 60,000 to 70,000 clones, roughly 78% seen once. V lost 5 bases, J lost 2 bases, and 6 bases stayed unmatched. The CDR3 loop spans 15 amino acids. Germline CDR1 is SGHVS and CDR2 is FNYEAQ. Study conclusions and caveats: Confirmation in vitro established that three CMV-associated chains were specific for CMV antigens.

The rearrangement joins TRBV7-6 to TRBJ2-7, with TRBD2 identical over 10 bases. This clonotype was obtained from a man aged 35 to 55 in good health and CMV-seronegative. Sequencing used PBMCs. The chain's CDR3 is CASSLKLAGAYEQYF. The CDR3 region has the DNA TGTGCCAGCAGCCTGAAGCTAGCGGGGGCCTACGAGCAGTACTTC.